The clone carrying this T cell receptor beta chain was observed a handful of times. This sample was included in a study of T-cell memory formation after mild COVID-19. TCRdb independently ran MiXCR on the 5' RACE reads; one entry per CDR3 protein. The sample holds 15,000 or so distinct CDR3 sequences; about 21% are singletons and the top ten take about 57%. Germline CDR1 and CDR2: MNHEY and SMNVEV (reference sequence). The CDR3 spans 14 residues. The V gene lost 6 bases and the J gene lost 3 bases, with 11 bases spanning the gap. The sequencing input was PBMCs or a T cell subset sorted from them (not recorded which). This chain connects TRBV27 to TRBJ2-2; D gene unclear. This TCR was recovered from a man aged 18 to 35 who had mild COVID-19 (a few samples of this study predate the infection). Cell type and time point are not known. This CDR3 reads CASRWKYDTGELFF. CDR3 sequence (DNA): TGTGCCAGCAGGTGGAAGTACGACACCGGGGAGCTGTTTTTT.